This T cell receptor (beta chain) was captured in a study of T cells in Graves' hyperthyroidism and ophthalmopathy. This clonotype was picked up many times. Its target is unknown. Active moderate-to-severe ophthalmopathy, Clinical Activity Score at least 3, NOSPECS at least 4, under 3 months' duration. In making diagnoses, clinical symptoms, serum thyroxine and TRAb, thyroid ultrasound and orbital computed tomography were all used. It was 10 ml of fresh peripheral blood that supplied the PBMCs. This CDR3 comprises 13 residues. Per germline, CDR1 SQVTM and CDR2 ANQGSEA. V lost 7 bases and J lost 6; bases outside the gene matches: 11. Points from the study as a whole: Before onset, ophthalmopathy was predicted by the model a median approximately 6.5 months earlier.

Amplification of TCR beta CDR3 regions was performed using RNA transcripts as template. When the TCR CDR3 underwent first-round RT-PCR, the HTBI primer set was used. TCRdb analysed the multiplex PCR reads with MiXCR anew, one entry per CDR3 protein. The sample shows around 600,000 distinct CDR3 sequences, 14% of them seen only once. This clonotype was sampled from a woman in her late teens or twenties with Graves' ophthalmopathy. V is TRBV29-1 and J is TRBJ2-7; 8 bases align to TRBD2. The source material was blood. The CDR3 DNA reads TGCAGCGCAGCCCGGGAGGGACGGGGCGAGCAGTACTTC. Its protein product is CSAAREGRGEQYF.